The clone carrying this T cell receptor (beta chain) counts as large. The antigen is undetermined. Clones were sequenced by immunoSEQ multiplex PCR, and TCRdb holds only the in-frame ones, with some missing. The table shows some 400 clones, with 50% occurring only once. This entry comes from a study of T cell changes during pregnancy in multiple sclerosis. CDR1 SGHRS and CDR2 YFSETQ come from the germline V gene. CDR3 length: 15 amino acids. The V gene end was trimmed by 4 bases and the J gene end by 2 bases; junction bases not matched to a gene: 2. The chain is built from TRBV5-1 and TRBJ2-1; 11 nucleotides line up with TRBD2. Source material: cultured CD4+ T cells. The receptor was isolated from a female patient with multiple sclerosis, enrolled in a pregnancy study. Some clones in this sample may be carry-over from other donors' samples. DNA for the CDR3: TGCGCCAGCAGCCTGGGACTAGCGGCCTACAATGAGCAGTTCTTC. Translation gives CASSLGLAAYNEQFF.